The clone carrying this T cell receptor (beta chain) was seen more than once but under ten times. The data originate from a study of CD8 T cells in ankylosing spondylitis. TCRdb reprocessed the 5' RACE reads via MiXCR and lists one record per CDR3 protein. The table shows 150,000 to 200,000 distinct CDR3 sequences, with roughly 10% occurring only once. The CDR3 consists of 14 residues. In germline, CDR1 is DFQATT, CDR2 SNEGSKA (reference sequence). Trimming took 3 bases from V and 0 from J, leaving 9 bases between them. The sequencing input was blood, either unsorted or a sorted T cell fraction (not recorded which). This TCR was sampled from a female donor with ankylosing spondylitis or in good health (not recorded which). The V and J genes are TRBV20-1 and TRBJ2-4; D not resolved. CDR3 DNA sequence: TGCAGTGCTAGTCGTAGCCAAGCCAAAAACATTCAGTACTTC. Translated, it gives CSASRSQAKNIQYF.